The 9 T cell receptor beta chains presented below share a single source sample, sequenced in a study of immune heterogeneity within non-small cell lung tumors. For the TCR beta CDR3, multiplex PCR with 32 V and 13 J primers performed the amplification. TCRdb reprocessed the multiplex PCR reads with MiXCR, giving one entry per CDR3 protein. Among 10,000 to 15,000 distinct CDR3 sequences listed, 20% to 25% were seen once. Samples each supplied 450 to 700 ng of bulk tumor genomic DNA as template. Collection of several biopsies per primary tumor, spaced far apart, took place during surgery. Curative surgery was performed on patients who had untreated, newly diagnosed non-small cell lung cancer. Sequenced: lung tumor tissue. These receptors all stem from a man in his fifties with non-small cell lung cancer.

This clonotype has a count of ten or more. This sequence joins TRBV19 and TRBJ1-5; no clear D. CDR1 LNHDA and CDR2 SQIVND come from the germline V gene (reference sequence). The V gene lost 3 bases and the J gene lost 2 bases, with 8 bases spanning the gap. The CDR3 has 14 amino acids. CDR3 in amino acids: CASSMSGGNQPQHF. As DNA, the CDR3 is TGTGCCAGTAGTATGTCAGGAGGCAATCAGCCCCAGCATTTT.

This clonotype has ten or more counts. The chain links TRBV5-1 to TRBJ2-7; 11 bases are shared with TRBD2. The CDR3 consists of 15 residues. Trimming removed 4 bases from V and 5 bases from J; junction bases left unmatched: 8. Germline-derived CDR1 and CDR2 are SGHRS and YFSETQ. The CDR3 sequence is CASSRGLAGGNEQYF. In DNA form, the CDR3 reads TGCGCCAGCAGCCGGGGCCTAGCGGGGGGAAACGAGCAGTACTTC.

This clonotype was counted at least ten times. The V call is TRBV20-1, the J call TRBJ1-5; D might be TRBD1 (6 bases). The CDR3 consists of 12 residues. V was pared by 1 base and J by 6 bases, with 7 bases between. CDR1 and CDR2 from the germline V gene are DFQATT and SNEGSKA (reference sequence). The CDR3 reads CSARVGGQPQHF. In DNA, the CDR3 is TGCAGTGCTAGAGTAGGGGGTCAGCCCCAGCATTTT.

By share, this clonotype counts as medium-sized. The chain uses TRBV27 and TRBJ2-7; perhaps D is TRBD1 or TRBD2 (6 bases each). The CDR3 is 15 residues long. Between the trimmed V and J ends, which lost 5 bases and 2 bases, there was a span of 16 bases. Germline CDR1 reads MNHEY; CDR2 reads SMNVEV (reference sequence). Written as DNA, the CDR3 is TGTGCCAGCAGTCCTAGGGGGGAAAAGACCTACGAGCAGTACTTC. This codes for CASSPRGEKTYEQYF.

This clonotype is termed medium-sized. The gene calls are TRBV27 and TRBJ2-7; unclear D gene. There are 13 residues in the CDR3. Germline V gives CDR1 MNHEY, CDR2 SMNVEV (reference sequence). V shed 2 bases and J shed 3 bases, with 8 bases lying between them. This chain's CDR3 is CASSLAIDYEQYF. The CDR3 region has the DNA TGTGCCAGCAGTTTAGCGATTGACTACGAGCAGTACTTC.

The chain couples TRBV6-1 to TRBJ2-4; D unclear. Germline CDR1 reads MNHNS; CDR2 reads SASEGT. Trimming shortened V by 6 bases and J by 9 bases, and 12 bases separated the two germline ends. The CDR3 is 12 residues long. As DNA, the CDR3 is TGTGCCAGCAGCCACAATGTGGGCATTCAGTACTTC. This encodes CASSHNVGIQYF.

Points on this clonotype: A read error may explain this, as a much larger clone is one base away. J is TRBJ1-1 and V is TRBV19; D remains ambiguous. Germline V gene data show CDR1 as LNHDA and CDR2 as SQIVND (reference sequence). V lost 5 bases to trimming and J lost 0 bases, with 13 bases between them. The CDR3 loop spans 15 amino acids. The CDR3 loop reads CASSRESALNTEAFF. DNA of the CDR3: TGTGCCAGTAGTCGGGAAAGCGCCTTGAACACTGAAGCTTTCTTT.

This clonotype has at least ten counts. This sequence joins TRBV11-2 and TRBJ1-3; unclear D gene. Germline V CDR1 and CDR2: SGHAT, FQNNGV. This CDR3 region has 16 residues. The V end lost 1 base, the J end lost 6 bases, and 16 bases lay between the germline ends. CDR3 sequence: CASSLGTSRLLNTIYF. DNA of the CDR3: TGTGCCAGCAGCTTAGGAACCTCGCGCCTCCTAAACACCATATATTTT.

About this clonotype: At one end, the junction sequence differs from germline, possibly due to a read error. This chain uses TRBV16 with TRBJ2-1, with D unresolved. Per germline, CDR1 KGHSY and CDR2 FQNENV. This CDR3 has 16 residues. In nucleotides, the CDR3 is TGTGCCAGCAGCCAATTGGGTCCCGGCTCCTACAATGAGCAGCTCTTC. Translating it yields CASSQLGPGSYNEQLF. Full variable domain (remainder filled in from reference TRBV16 and TRBJ2-1): GEEVAQTPKHLVRGEGQKAKLYCAPIKGHSYVFWYQQVLKNEFKFLISFQNENVFDETGMPKERFSAKCLPNSPCSLEIQATKLEDSAVYFCASSQLGPGSYNEQLFGPGTRLTVL.